This T cell receptor beta chain is drawn from a study of cytomegalovirus exposure and HLA in healthy donors. Across the whole study: Some 85 million unique TCRs from HLA-typed donors were held in an early data release.

In its sample, this clone was seen once. As yet, its antigen is unknown. Study observations and caveats: Analysis was carried out at a later point, and it linked a missense DCLRE1C variant to TCR beta V- and J-gene trimming.

A multiplex PCR was run with 60 Vbeta primers and 13 Jbeta primers. Measured with immunoSEQ multiplex PCR; TCRdb has only the in-frame clones, and not every one. The top ten clones hold about 6.7% of a sample with around 99,000 clones, less than 65% of them seen once. The length of the CDR3 is 15 residues. Trimming removed 6 bases from V and 0 bases from J; junction bases left unmatched: 4. Germline V gives CDR1 KGHSH, CDR2 LQKENI. This receptor was obtained from a woman in her twenties or thirties in good health and CMV-seronegative. Sequencing was carried out using PBMCs. V is TRBV18 and J is TRBJ2-2; TRBD2 matches at 7 bases. The CDR3 protein is CASSDLAANTGELFF. CDR3 bases: TGTGCCAGCTCGGACCTAGCGGCGAACACCGGGGAGCTGTTTTTT.